One sample yielded the 25 T cell receptor beta chains listed below, sequenced in a study of beta chain features in type 1 diabetes. Study-wide results and caveats: Type 1 diabetes patients had moderately but significantly shorter TCRB CDR3s in all four CD4+ subsets.

What these receptors recognize is not known. Since all of the isolated RNA was reverse transcribed, expressed TCRB transcripts were what got sequenced. Generated by immunoSEQ multiplex PCR, the TCRdb table keeps only in-frame clones and is missing some. In the table there are roughly 240,000 clones, around 25% of which are singletons. Material for sequencing was naive CD4+ T cells from blood. The receptors here all came from a woman in her twenties or thirties with type 1 diabetes.

This clone has a handful of counts. This chain connects TRBV27 to TRBJ1-5, with 7 positions matching TRBD1. Germline CDR1 and CDR2: MNHEY and SMNVEV (reference sequence). With 5 bases clipped from V and 1 base from J, the junction kept 5 bases outside the gene matches. The CDR3 is made up of 15 amino acids. CDR3 residues: CASSPTGASNQPQHF. In nucleotides, the CDR3 is TGTGCCAGCAGTCCAACAGGGGCGAGCAATCAGCCCCAGCATTTT.

There are a few counts of this clone. The rearrangement uses TRBV27 and TRBJ1-5; perhaps TRBD1 as D (5 bases). The CDR3 runs 13 residues. Germline loops: CDR1 MNHEY, CDR2 SMNVEV (reference sequence). With 5 bases removed from V and 7 bases from J, the gap between germline ends came to 12 bases. The CDR3 sequence is CASSVVGVQPQHF. DNA for the CDR3: TGTGCCAGCAGTGTCGTAGGGGTACAGCCCCAGCATTTT.

This clone was observed a few times. The chain employs TRBV4-1 and TRBJ2-3; D call uncertain. Germline CDR1 MGHRA, CDR2 YSYEKL. Deletions cut 2 bases from V and 2 bases from J, with 5 bases between. The CDR3 length is 13 residues. CDR3 DNA sequence: TGCGCCAGCAGCCAACGAGACACAGATACGCAGTATTTT. Translating it yields CASSQRDTDTQYF.

This chain uses TRBV7-9 with TRBJ2-7; weak D call: TRBD2 (5 bases). This CDR3 has 14 amino acids. V was clipped by 0 bases and J by 3 bases, with 9 bases between them. Germline V gene sequence: CDR1 SEHNR, CDR2 FQNEAQ (reference sequence). The DNA for the CDR3 is TGTGCCAGCAGCTTAGCGGGAGAGGTCTACGAGCAGTACTTC. It yields the protein CASSLAGEVYEQYF.

This clone was seen more than once but under ten times. The V and J genes are TRBV15 and TRBJ2-5; tentative D call: TRBD2 (6 bases). The CDR3 is 12 residues long. Trimming cost V 5 bases and J 7 bases, with 11 bases left between them. The germline CDR1 and CDR2 sequences are LNHNV and YYDKDF (reference sequence). The CDR3 sequence is CATSVTGVTQYF. CDR3 DNA: TGTGCCACCAGCGTTACGGGGGTGACCCAGTACTTC.

The sample holds a few counts of this clone. The chain is built from TRBV18 and TRBJ1-1; D is possibly TRBD1 (5 bases). The CDR3 is 13 amino acids. Trimming took off 3 bases at V and 6 bases at J, with 11 bases between the two ends. CDR1 and CDR2 from the germline V gene are KGHSH and LQKENI. CDR3 nucleotide sequence: TGTGCCAGCTCACCCGACTCGGGGGCTGAAGCTTTCTTT. Protein: CASSPDSGAEAFF.

As regards this clone: This same CDR3 is encoded by further DNA sequences in the sample. This rearrangement joins TRBV5-1 to TRBJ2-5, with 7 bases that match TRBD1. J gave up 5 bases and V 0 bases, and 4 bases lay outside the gene matches. The CDR3 covers 14 residues. Germline V gene sequence: CDR1 SGHRS, CDR2 YFSETQ. This chain's CDR3 is CASSLVGGRETQYF. The CDR3 DNA sequence: TGCGCCAGCAGCTTGGTAGGGGGCCGGGAGACCCAGTACTTC. Combining the CDR3 with reference TRBV5-1 and TRBJ2-5 gives the whole variable domain KAGVTQTPRYLIKTRGQQVTLSCSPISGHRSVSWYQQTPGQGLQFLFEYFSETQRNKGNFPGRFSGRQFSNSRSEMNVSTLELGDSALYLCASSLVGGRETQYFGPGTRLLVL.

The chain has TRBV5-1 and TRBJ2-7; D unclear. The germline V and J ends were trimmed by 0 bases and 6 bases, with 10 bases remaining between them. Germline CDR1 and CDR2: SGHRS and YFSETQ. The CDR3 covers 13 residues. The CDR3, as DNA: TGCGCCAGCAGCTTGGCGTCCTCCGGCGAGCAGTACTTC. It is translated as CASSLASSGEQYF.

This sequence joins TRBV18 and TRBJ2-5; D is ambiguous. The V gene lost 2 bases and the J gene lost 0 bases, with 10 bases spanning the gap. This CDR3 has 15 amino acids. Germline CDR1 and CDR2: KGHSH and LQKENI. The CDR3 loop reads CASSPVTANQETQYF. CDR3 nucleotides: TGTGCCAGCTCACCAGTCACAGCCAACCAAGAGACCCAGTACTTC.

As concerns this clone: The same CDR3 also results from other DNA sequences found in this sample. This chain links TRBV7-9 with TRBJ2-3; 9 bases are shared with TRBD2. Trimming removed 0 bases from V and 0 bases from J; junction bases left unmatched: 1. The CDR3 totals 16 residues. CDR1 is SEHNR and CDR2 is FQNEAQ in the germline V gene (reference sequence). In DNA form, the CDR3 reads TGTGCCAGCAGCTTAGCCCTAGCGGGAAGCACAGATACGCAGTATTTT. The encoded protein is CASSLALAGSTDTQYF. Looking up the rest from reference TRBV7-9 and TRBJ2-3 gives the full variable domain: DTGVSQNPRHKITKRGQNVTFRCDPISEHNRLYWYRQTLGQGPEFLTYFQNEAQLEKSRLLSDRFSAERPKGSFSTLEIQRTEQGDSAMYLCASSLALAGSTDTQYFGPGTRLTVL.

This clone was detected only a few times. The genes are TRBV18 and TRBJ2-1; 7 nucleotides align to TRBD1. Losses at the gene ends were 4 bases for V and 1 base for J; bases not matched to a gene: 4. The CDR3 extends over 15 amino acids. Germline CDR1 KGHSH, CDR2 LQKENI. CDR3 sequence: CASSLRDSSYNEQFF. CDR3 sequence (DNA): TGTGCCAGCTCACTGAGGGACAGTTCCTACAATGAGCAGTTCTTC. Using reference TRBV18 and TRBJ2-1 for the parts outside the CDR3, the full variable domain is NAGVMQNPRHLVRRRGQEARLRCSPMKGHSHVYWYRQLPEEGLKFMVYLQKENIIDESGMPKERFSAEFPKEGPSILRIQQVVRGDSAAYFCASSLRDSSYNEQFFGPGTRLTVL.

V is TRBV2 and J is TRBJ1-5, with unresolved D. The CDR3 consists of 15 residues. V was pared by 5 bases and J by 5 bases, with 16 bases between. Germline loops: CDR1 SNHLY, CDR2 FYNNEI. Here the CDR3 DNA reads TGTGCCAGCAGTACCGAGGCGACCGTGGATCAGCCCCAGCATTTT. This sequence encodes CASSTEATVDQPQHF.

This clone has more than one count but fewer than ten. This chain joins TRBV18 and TRBJ1-2, with D perhaps matching TRBD1 (6 bases). Trimming took 2 bases from V and 6 from J, leaving 13 bases between them. Germline values: CDR1 KGHSH, CDR2 LQKENI. The CDR3 is 14 amino acids. The CDR3 here is CASSPTPDSHGYTF. The DNA for the CDR3 is TGTGCCAGCTCACCAACGCCGGACAGCCATGGCTACACCTTC.

This clone has more than one count but fewer than ten. This rearrangement joins TRBV27 to TRBJ2-7; 13 bases agree with TRBD2. The CDR3 is 13 residues long. V was clipped by 10 bases and J by 6 bases; unmatched bases: 6. Germline CDR1 is MNHEY and CDR2 is SMNVEV (reference sequence). CDR3 in DNA: TGTGCCACCCAACTAGCGGGAGGGTTCGAGCAGTACTTC. Translated, it gives CATQLAGGFEQYF.

V gene TRBV29-1 combines with J gene TRBJ2-1; maybe TRBD1 (6 bases). Germline V gene lookup returns CDR1 SQVTM and CDR2 ANQGSEA. The V gene lost 7 bases and the J gene lost 0 bases, with 13 bases spanning the gap. The CDR3 covers 14 residues. The CDR3 DNA follows: TGCAGCGCTCCCGGGACACTCTCCTACAATGAGCAGTTCTTC. This translates into CSAPGTLSYNEQFF.

The chain has TRBV5-1 and TRBJ2-7; 9 nucleotides agree with TRBD2. CDR3 length equals 14 residues. Germline V gives CDR1 SGHRS, CDR2 YFSETQ. V lost 7 bases to trimming and J lost 5 bases; unmatched junction nucleotides: 10. CDR3 region: CASPWAGGRHEQYF. The CDR3 nucleotides read TGCGCCAGCCCTTGGGCGGGAGGGCGTCACGAGCAGTACTTC.

The chain uses TRBV30 and TRBJ1-1; 7 nucleotides agree with TRBD1. The V and J ends lost 3 bases and 10 bases, in that order; junction bases with no gene match: 17. The germline gives CDR1 GTSNPN, CDR2 SVGIG (reference sequence). The CDR3 spans 15 residues. The CDR3 DNA sequence: TGTGCCTGGAGCATCACCCGACAGGGAGAGAGTGGAGCTTTCTTT. Protein sequence: CAWSITRQGESGAFF.

This clone was picked up a small number of times. The chain joins TRBV5-1 to TRBJ2-5; TRBD1 is a possible D gene (6 bases). Trimming cost V 1 base and J 5 bases, with 18 bases left between them. The CDR3 has 16 residues. CDR1 is SGHRS, CDR2 YFSETQ, per germline. As DNA, the CDR3 is TGCGCCAGCAGCTTGCCCCCAGGGGAGAGTCGGGAGACCCAGTACTTC. Translation gives CASSLPPGESRETQYF.

V usage is TRBV4-2 and J usage is TRBJ2-2, with TRBD2 identical over 9 bases. J lost 1 base, V lost 6 bases, and 6 bases had no gene match. CDR1 is LGHNA and CDR2 is YNFKEQ in the germline V gene. This CDR3 comprises 16 residues. Written as DNA, the CDR3 is TGTGCCAGCAGTCCGACAGCGGGAGGGAACACCGGGGAGCTGTTTTTT. Its translation is CASSPTAGGNTGELFF.

This clone has just a few counts. The chain is built from TRBV30 and TRBJ1-4; D is unresolved. The V end was cut by 1 base, the J end by 0 bases, with 12 bases between. CDR3 size: 16 residues. Germline values: CDR1 GTSNPN, CDR2 SVGIG (reference sequence). CDR3 sequence reads: CAWSGTASSTNEKLFF. CDR3 coding DNA: TGTGCCTGGAGTGGAACAGCCTCCTCAACTAATGAAAAACTGTTTTTT.

V gene TRBV2 combines with J gene TRBJ2-5, with 13 positions matching TRBD2. CDR3 length: 14 residues. V was clipped by 7 bases and J by 4 bases; unmatched bases: 3. The germline V gene encodes CDR1 SNHLY and CDR2 FYNNEI. CDR3: CASTGLAGAETQYF. The CDR3 DNA reads as TGTGCCAGCACTGGACTAGCGGGAGCAGAGACCCAGTACTTC. Based on the CDR3 plus reference TRBV2 and TRBJ2-5, the full variable domain is EPEVTQTPSHQVTQMGQEVILRCVPISNHLYFYWYRQILGQKVEFLVSFYNNEISEKSEIFDDQFSVERPDGSNFTLKIRSTKLEDSAMYFCASTGLAGAETQYFGPGTRLLVL.

The chain joins TRBV30 to TRBJ2-1, with 8 bases that match TRBD2. The germline gives CDR1 GTSNPN, CDR2 SVGIG (reference sequence). Losses at the gene ends were 3 bases for V and 4 bases for J; bases not matched to a gene: 8. The CDR3 extends over 15 amino acids. The CDR3 loop reads CAWRAAGVRYNEQFF. The CDR3 DNA sequence: TGTGCCTGGAGGGCAGCGGGAGTCCGGTACAATGAGCAGTTCTTC.

V usage is TRBV6-5 and J usage is TRBJ2-1, with D possibly being TRBD2 (6 bases). The CDR3 length is 13 residues. V lost 7 bases to trimming and J lost 3 bases, with 10 bases between them. Germline V CDR1 and CDR2: MNHEY, SVGAGI. CDR3 DNA sequence: TGTGCCAGCACCAAGGACTACTACAATGAGCAGTTCTTC. It yields the protein CASTKDYYNEQFF.

The chain joins TRBV30 to TRBJ1-1; D not resolved. The CDR3 extends over 13 amino acids. The V and J ends lost 0 bases and 1 base respectively, with 6 bases between them. Germline CDR1 and CDR2: GTSNPN and SVGIG (reference sequence). CDR3 sequence reads: CAWSVQPNTEAFF. The DNA of the CDR3 is TGTGCCTGGAGTGTACAGCCGAACACTGAAGCTTTCTTT.

The chain has TRBV6-1 and TRBJ2-1; no definite D call. CDR1 MNHNS and CDR2 SASEGT come from the germline V gene. Trimming stripped 6 bases from V and 8 bases from J, with 11 bases between. This CDR3 region has 12 residues. The CDR3 sequence: CASRTQRYEQFF. In DNA, the CDR3 is TGTGCCAGCAGGACGCAGCGATATGAGCAGTTCTTC.